Following are 19 T cell receptor beta chains from one sample sequenced in a study of long-term antiretroviral therapy in people with HIV. At survey level, the immunoSEQ assay was run in its v3.0 version. TCRdb's table, derived via immunoSEQ multiplex PCR, lists solely in-frame clones and lacks some. This sample has about 40,000 clones, with around 83% found just once. The sequencing here drew on unsorted PBMCs, taken 3.1 years after starting antiretroviral therapy. The receptors come from a woman between 45 and 60 years old with HIV.

The chain combines TRBV30 with TRBJ1-1; no definite D call. Per germline, CDR1 GTSNPN and CDR2 SVGIG (reference sequence). The germline V and J ends were trimmed by 1 base and 1 base, with 7 bases remaining between them. The CDR3 runs 13 residues. CDR3 coding DNA: TGTGCCTGGAGTGGGAACAGGAACACTGAAGCTTTCTTT. This sequence encodes CAWSGNRNTEAFF.

The chain is built from TRBV5-1 and TRBJ2-7, with TRBD1 as a possible D gene (6 bases). In germline, CDR1 is SGHRS, CDR2 YFSETQ. V lost 4 bases to trimming and J lost 3 bases, with 17 bases between them. The CDR3 covers 15 residues. The CDR3 spells CASSQNPGQDYEQYF. The CDR3 DNA is TGCGCCAGCAGCCAGAATCCGGGACAAGACTACGAGCAGTACTTC.

This clone was detected only once. The rearrangement uses TRBV7-9 and TRBJ2-5, with D tentatively TRBD1 (5 bases). The ends were cut back, 5 bases at V and 2 bases at J, with 15 bases in the middle. The CDR3 runs 15 residues. Germline-derived CDR1 and CDR2 are SEHNR and FQNEAQ (reference sequence). For the CDR3, the DNA is TGTGCCAGCAGCGGTCCGTATCAGGGACAAGAGACCCAGTACTTC. It codes for CASSGPYQGQETQYF.

V is TRBV5-6 and J is TRBJ2-3; TRBD1 aligns across 7 bases. V shed 4 bases and J 3 bases; nucleotides not matched to a gene: 5. CDR3 length: 14 residues. CDR1 is SGHDT, CDR2 YYEEEE, per germline. This CDR3 reads CASSTQTGTDTQYF. The CDR3 DNA reads TGTGCCAGCAGCACACAGACAGGGACAGATACGCAGTATTTT.

This clone was detected a few times. The V and J genes are TRBV2 and TRBJ1-2, with D unresolved. The V end was cut by 1 base, the J end by 2 bases, with 8 bases between. Germline CDR1 reads SNHLY; CDR2 reads FYNNEI. This CDR3 is built from 14 residues. CDR3 coding DNA: TGTGCCAGCAGTGAAGGGAGCCTGAACTATGGCTACACCTTC. Residues: CASSEGSLNYGYTF.

The J gene is TRBJ2-2, the V gene TRBV7-2, with D possibly being TRBD1 (5 bases). Germline lookup yields CDR1 SGHTA and CDR2 FQGNSA. This CDR3 spans 16 amino acids. V was trimmed by 2 bases and J by 0 bases, leaving 10 bases between them. The CDR3 DNA sequence: TGTGCCAGCAGCTTAAGGGGCAGGGCGAACACCGGGGAGCTGTTTTTT. The encoded protein is CASSLRGRANTGELFF.

The V call is TRBV7-2, the J call TRBJ2-2; tentatively, D is TRBD1 (6 bases). Germline-derived CDR1 and CDR2 are SGHTA and FQGNSA. Trimming shortened V by 5 bases and J by 0 bases, and 16 bases separated the two germline ends. This CDR3 region has 17 residues. CDR3 coding DNA: TGTGCCAGCAGCCGATTCCAGGGGACCGCGAACACCGGGGAGCTGTTTTTT. Residues: CASSRFQGTANTGELFF.

As for this clone: Other DNA sequences in this sample translate to the same CDR3. The CDR3: CSVRQGPSNYGYTF. The CDR3 nucleotides are TGCAGCGTTCGACAGGGCCCCTCTAACTATGGCTACACCTTC. The chain carries TRBV29-1 and TRBJ1-2; 7 bases agree with TRBD1. This CDR3 has 14 amino acids. Germline CDR1 and CDR2: SQVTM and ANQGSEA. Trimming took 5 bases from V and 0 from J; bases not matched to a gene: 6.

This chain uses TRBV6-1 with TRBJ1-1; D possibly corresponds to TRBD1 (6 bases). The CDR3 extends over 14 amino acids. V lost 4 bases and J 4 bases, leaving 13 bases between the germline ends. Germline lookup yields CDR1 MNHNS and CDR2 SASEGT. Here the CDR3 reads CASSVTGMSTEAFF. The CDR3, as DNA: TGTGCCAGCAGTGTAACAGGGATGAGCACTGAAGCTTTCTTT.

The CDR3 DNA reads TGTGCCAGCAGACCTGGGAGGGGCCTCATGAACACTGAAGCTTTCTTT. It codes for CASRPGRGLMNTEAFF. The rearrangement joins TRBV11-2 to TRBJ1-1, with D tentatively TRBD1 (5 bases). The V end lost 6 bases, the J end lost 0 bases, and 17 bases lay between the germline ends. The CDR3 consists of 16 residues. Germline CDR1 and CDR2: SGHAT and FQNNGV.

The chain uses TRBV23-1 and TRBJ1-2; perhaps TRBD1 as D (5 bases). TRBV23-1 is identified as an open reading frame with a role that is uncertain. This CDR3 has 12 residues. V dropped 9 bases and J dropped 8 bases, with 16 bases sitting between them. In DNA, the CDR3 is TGCGCCAGTACCCGGGGGTGGTGGGGCTACACCTTC. This gives the protein CASTRGWWGYTF.

This chain connects TRBV2 to TRBJ1-3; TRBD1 matches at 8 bases. With 3 bases clipped from V and 2 bases from J, the junction kept 3 bases outside the gene matches. Per germline, CDR1 SNHLY and CDR2 FYNNEI. The CDR3 loop spans 15 amino acids. The CDR3 DNA sequence: TGTGCCAGCAGTGACAACAGGGGGACTGGAAACACCATATATTTT. Translating it yields CASSDNRGTGNTIYF.

J is TRBJ2-7 and V is TRBV27, with a possible D match to TRBD2 (5 bases). V was trimmed by 3 bases and J by 3 bases, leaving 12 bases between them. Germline V CDR1 and CDR2: MNHEY, SMNVEV (reference sequence). There are 14 residues in the CDR3. CDR3 coding DNA: TGTGCCAGCAGTTTGACCGGGATCAACTACGAGCAGTACTTC. Translation: CASSLTGINYEQYF.

The chain carries TRBV9 and TRBJ2-2, with 12 bases aligning to TRBD2. The V segment lost 1 base and the J segment 4 bases; nucleotides outside the gene matches: 14. Germline V gene data show CDR1 as SGDLS and CDR2 as YYNGEE. This CDR3 spans 20 amino acids. CDR3 in amino acids: CASSVRSGLAGLLSTGELFF. The CDR3 DNA reads TGTGCCAGCAGCGTAAGGTCCGGACTAGCGGGGTTATTGAGCACCGGGGAGCTGTTTTTT.

V gene TRBV5-1 combines with J gene TRBJ2-7; either TRBD1 or TRBD2 may supply D (5 bases each). This CDR3 has 15 amino acids. Germline CDR1 reads SGHRS; CDR2 reads YFSETQ. V shed 0 bases and J shed 5 bases, with 15 bases lying between them. As DNA, the CDR3 is TGCGCCAGCAGCTTGGAAGGGACGGAGGCTGACGAGCAGTACTTC. Protein product: CASSLEGTEADEQYF.

The chain uses TRBV7-2 and TRBJ2-2; D perhaps matches TRBD2 (7 bases). The CDR3 consists of 15 residues. Germline CDR1 reads SGHTA; CDR2 reads FQGNSA. V lost 5 bases and J lost 6, with 16 bases in between. The CDR3: CASSTQGGASGELFF. CDR3 nucleotide sequence: TGTGCCAGCAGCACACAAGGGGGGGCGTCCGGGGAGCTGTTTTTT. The full variable domain, with the rest looked up from reference TRBV7-2 and TRBJ2-2, is GAGVSQSPSNKVTEKGKDVELRCDPISGHTALYWYRQSLGQGLEFLIYFQGNSAPDKSGLPSDRFSAERTGGSVSTLTIQRTQQEDSAVYLCASSTQGGASGELFFGEGSRLTVL.

This clone has a single count. The chain joins TRBV5-6 to TRBJ2-3, with D possibly being TRBD1 (5 bases). The ends were cut back, 4 bases at V and 2 bases at J, with 8 bases in the middle. CDR1 and CDR2 from the germline V gene are SGHDT and YYEEEE. The CDR3 totals 13 residues. The CDR3 DNA reads TGTGCCAGCAGCCCAGGGTCCACAGATACGCAGTATTTT. Translated: CASSPGSTDTQYF.

This rearrangement joins TRBV5-1 to TRBJ2-1, with 8 nucleotides matching TRBD1. Germline CDR1 and CDR2: SGHRS and YFSETQ. V trimming: 2 bases; J trimming: 3 bases; junction bases outside the gene matches: 1. The CDR3 loop spans 14 amino acids. Written as DNA, the CDR3 is TGCGCCAGCAGCTTCGGACAGGGCTACAATGAGCAGTTCTTC. It is translated as CASSFGQGYNEQFF.

The chain carries TRBV19 and TRBJ1-5; D gene unclear. CDR3 size: 14 residues. CDR1 is LNHDA and CDR2 is SQIVND in the germline V gene (reference sequence). V was shortened by 5 bases and J by 6 bases, with 14 bases between the two germline ends. The CDR3 nucleotides are TGTGCCAGTAGTCGGACGGTACAAGGTCAGCCCCAGCATTTT. As protein: CASSRTVQGQPQHF.